This record concerns one T cell receptor (beta chain) sequence. Its target is not known. These data originate in a study of beta chain features in type 1 diabetes. For the study at large: All samples combined gave under 110,000,000 sorted cells for examination. Notes on the study in general: A moderate, significant TCRB CDR3 shortening appeared in type 1 diabetes across four CD4+ subsets. A closer apparent resemblance between naive, central memory and Treg TCRB repertoires was seen in patients than in healthy donors.

As every portion of the isolated RNA was reverse transcribed, the sequencing read expressed TCRB transcripts. Mean read depth for naive, central memory and regulatory T cell samples was 3 million to 4.5 million reads. Only in-frame clones appear in the TCRdb table, and some are missing; sequencing was by immunoSEQ multiplex PCR. The sample has over 150,000 clones, around a tenth seen once. Per donor, one heparinised blood draw averaged about 116 mL. CDR1 and CDR2 (germline): MRHNA, SNTAGT. The CDR3 is 15 amino acids. The V gene end was trimmed by 5 bases and the J gene end by 0 bases; junction bases not matched to a gene: 4.

This clonotype was obtained from a young man with type 1 diabetes. Sequenced: central memory CD4+ T cells from blood. The chain employs TRBV6-4 and TRBJ2-3; 8 bases fit TRBD1. CDR3 amino acids: CASSPGGGSTDTQYF. CDR3 coding DNA: TGTGCCAGCAGTCCAGGGGGCGGGAGCACAGATACGCAGTATTTT.